This TCR beta chain was identified during a study of glioma-infiltrating T cells. Study-level findings and limits: Non-neoplastic patients had below-expected tissue-blood divergence, while all gliomas exceeded expectation. Only very few CDR3 sequences appeared in both tissue and blood.

Using RNA template, CDR3s of TCR alpha and beta were amplified with iRepertoire arm-PCR. Input was about 95-400 ng of tissue mRNA or PBMC total RNA. TCRdb fed the multiplex PCR reads into MiXCR, producing one record per CDR3 protein. The table shows about 5,400 distinct CDR3 sequences, with under 45% occurring only once. This clonotype ranks as medium-sized. The target antigen is unknown. CDR1 is MDHEN, CDR2 SYDVKM, per germline. CDR3 size: 13 residues. The V segment lost 7 bases and the J segment 2 bases; nucleotides outside the gene matches: 4. The chain combines TRBV28 with TRBJ2-7, with 8 positions matching TRBD1. Sequencing was performed on glioma tissue, nonneoplastic brain tissue, or PBMCs (not recorded which). This TCR came from a human donor with low-grade glioma or glioblastoma, undergoing nonglioma brain surgery, or in good health (not recorded which). Here the CDR3 reads CASKRTGTYEQYF. Written as DNA, the CDR3 is TGTGCCAGCAAAAGGACAGGGACCTACGAGCAGTACTTC.